This T cell receptor (beta chain) was observed in a study of CD8+CD57+ T cells in acquired aplastic anemia (dated by TCRdb to between 2018 and 2020). Concerning the study at large: DNA extracted from sorted CD4+ and CD8+ cells had a mean of roughly 3.3 ug, with a range of roughly 0.2 to 30 ug. For healthy donor samples, the average read count was about 10.8 million for CD4+ cells and approximately 12 million for CD8+ cells. Study-wide findings and limitations: No significant difference in CD8+ Simpson's diversity was found between patients and healthy controls (P=0.060). Twenty-nine CD8+ CDR3 sequences were found to be shared between patients and controls, but these sequences appeared to be highly expressed in patients and within the immunodominant clones of the patients.

TCR repertoires of sorted CD4+ and CD8+ blood T cells from severe aplastic anemia patients and healthy subjects were deep-sequenced in the study. Ficoll-Paque density gradient centrifugation was used to isolate peripheral blood mononuclear cells. Before DNA extraction, CD4+ and CD8+ T cells were sorted with FACS or magnetic beads. Genomic DNA served as template for TCR beta VDJ combination and CDR3 sequence profiling. TCR repertoire sequencing was run on an Illumina HiSeq 2000. The source study handled its data this way. TRBV/TRBJ rearrangement plots, CDR3 size and DJ length profiles, and Simpson's diversity index were used to evaluate the repertoires. Whichever DNA sequence was most abundant in the deep sequencing data was defined as the immunodominant clone. CDR3 amino acid sequences were screened for sharing across subjects and were compared with published repertoires and the VDJdb database. TCRdb passed the public sequencing reads through fastp at Q25 and MiXCR, retaining productive beta sequences. Rows merge per CDR3 protein into single entries with the most common DNA and genes. None of the V and J calls come from the authors' own analysis; TCRdb made them. The sample table contains about 190,000 distinct CDR3 sequences; only one count was recorded for roughly 56% of them. The ten largest account for roughly 15% of the sample.

From cysteine to phenylalanine, the CDR3 is 18 amino acids long. Only the CDR3 region is kept as DNA, spanning 54 bases read in frame from base 1. Trimming accounts for 3 bases at V and 0 bases at J, while the number of junction bases matched to no gene is 10. In the germline V gene, CDR1 corresponds to SNHLY and CDR2 to FYNNEI. Remarks on this clonotype: The antigen this receptor binds is unknown. Per-base quality was not reported, and no clone a single base away is much larger than it.

The chain links TRBV2 with TRBJ2-5; TRBD1 lines up with 10 middle nucleotides. This TCR was recovered from a human donor in good health, serving as a control. Sequenced: sorted CD4+, CD8+, or CD8+CD57+ T cells (not recorded which) from PBMCs. The nucleotide sequence reads TGTGCCAGCAGTGACGGACAGGGGGTAGGAAGGTACCAAGAGACCCAGTACTTC. Translated, this gives CASSDGQGVGRYQETQYF.